This T cell receptor (beta chain) was profiled in a study of early T cells in non-severe SARS-CoV-2 infection. For the study at large: Unsorted whole-blood RNA was sequenced in bulk, leaving chains unpaired. Study-wide points: Matching results from VDJdb favored anti-spike CD8 responses, leaving private and CD4 specificities undetected.

One entry per CDR3 protein results from TCRdb running MiXCR on the 5' RACE reads. The table has about 27,000 distinct CDR3 sequences, roughly 5.3% seen once. This clonotype was counted only a few times. Antigen: not known. This CDR3 is 13 amino acids long. CDR1 is SEHNR, CDR2 FQNEAQ, per germline (reference sequence). V dropped 6 bases and J dropped 5 bases, with 14 bases sitting between them. The sequence derives from an adult who was a healthcare worker with PCR-confirmed SARS-CoV-2 infection or an uninfected control (not recorded which). V usage is TRBV7-9 and J usage is TRBJ2-7, with a possible D match to TRBD1 (6 bases). The sample taken for sequencing was whole blood. CDR3 in amino acids: CASRGARKNEQYF. The CDR3, as DNA: TGTGCCAGCAGGGGGGCCAGGAAGAACGAGCAGTACTTC.